The 17 T cell receptor beta chains given below trace back to one sample, sequenced in a study of radiation and T cells in renal cell carcinoma. This sample's time point: blood 2 weeks post-SBRT. Indicated treatment: 15 Gy SBRT to primary tumor, nephrectomy 4 weeks later. Using immunoSEQ multiplex PCR, the repertoire was profiled, and TCRdb retains in-frame clones only, with some absent. Of about 150,000 clones listed, approximately 88% are singletons. The source was blood, collected from a patient whose treatment included radiotherapy and nephrectomy. The receptors derive from a woman aged 50 to 60 with renal cell carcinoma.

The V call is TRBV18, the J call TRBJ1-4; D is ambiguous. V shed 3 bases and J shed 5 bases, with 10 bases lying between them. CDR3 length equals 14 residues. The germline CDR1 and CDR2 sequences are KGHSH and LQKENI. This CDR3 reads CASSPTHNNEKLFF. DNA for the CDR3: TGTGCCAGCTCACCCACACATAACAATGAAAAACTGTTTTTT.

This clone turned up a few times. J is TRBJ2-7 and V is TRBV7-8, with 7 bases fitting TRBD2. The CDR3 totals 13 residues. V trimming: 3 bases; J trimming: 5 bases; junction bases outside the gene matches: 4. Germline-derived CDR1 and CDR2 are SGHVS and FQNEAQ. This CDR3 is CASSLGGYDEQYF. The DNA for the CDR3 is TGTGCCAGCAGCTTGGGGGGGTACGACGAGCAGTACTTC.

This clone showed up just once. The V gene is TRBV7-2, the J gene TRBJ2-7, with unresolved D. Germline V gene lookup returns CDR1 SGHTA and CDR2 FQGNSA. CDR3 length: 13 residues. Trimming removed 5 bases at V and 0 bases at J, with 8 bases between. Written as DNA, the CDR3 is TGTGCCAGCAGCCATGACTCCTCCTACGAGCAGTACTTC. Its protein product is CASSHDSSYEQYF.

The chain recombines TRBV28 with TRBJ1-2; 7 bases fit TRBD1. V gave up 3 bases and J gave up 5 bases; unmatched junction bases: 9. Looked up from germline, CDR1 is MDHEN and CDR2 is SYDVKM. The CDR3 covers 15 residues. The CDR3 sequence is CASSLAPGTAYGYTF. The CDR3 nucleotides are TGTGCCAGCAGTTTGGCCCCCGGGACAGCTTATGGCTACACCTTC.

The rearrangement uses TRBV9 and TRBJ1-2; D is ambiguous. The CDR3 runs 13 residues. Per the germline V gene, CDR1 is SGDLS and CDR2 is YYNGEE. The V end was cut by 4 bases, the J end by 2 bases, with 9 bases between. The DNA of the CDR3 is TGTGCCAGCAGCCCCGCGGGGAACTATGGCTACACCTTC. It encodes CASSPAGNYGYTF.

The chain links TRBV5-1 to TRBJ2-3; the match to TRBD1 covers 9 bases. Germline CDR1 and CDR2: SGHRS and YFSETQ. Trimming at V came to 7 bases and at J to 3 bases, leaving 9 bases not matched to a gene. The CDR3 is 15 amino acids. CDR3 residues: CASAGLQGATDTQYF. The CDR3 coding sequence is TGCGCCAGCGCGGGTTTACAGGGGGCAACAGATACGCAGTATTTT. Based on the CDR3 plus reference TRBV5-1 and TRBJ2-3, the full variable domain is KAGVTQTPRYLIKTRGQQVTLSCSPISGHRSVSWYQQTPGQGLQFLFEYFSETQRNKGNFPGRFSGRQFSNSRSEMNVSTLELGDSALYLCASAGLQGATDTQYFGPGTRLTVL.

This sequence joins TRBV12-5 and TRBJ2-1, with 9 bases aligning to TRBD2. The germline V gene encodes CDR1 LGHNT and CDR2 FRNRAP. J gave up 2 bases and V 1 base, and 3 bases lay outside the gene matches. The CDR3 consists of 16 residues. The CDR3 reads CASGLGSGGPYNEQFF. Here the CDR3 DNA reads TGTGCTAGTGGTTTGGGTAGCGGGGGCCCCTACAATGAGCAGTTCTTC.

The gene calls are TRBV14 and TRBJ1-2; TRBD1 might be the D (6 bases). Germline CDR1 SGHDN, CDR2 FVKESK. This CDR3 region has 14 residues. Trimming cost V 1 base and J 8 bases, with 14 bases left between them. The CDR3 loop is CASSQVRNRAGYTF. The CDR3 coding sequence is TGTGCCAGCAGCCAAGTGCGTAACAGGGCGGGCTACACCTTC. Together with reference TRBV14 and TRBJ1-2, the CDR3 gives the full variable domain: EAGVTQFPSHSVIEKGQTVTLRCDPISGHDNLYWYRRVMGKEIKFLLHFVKESKQDESGMPNNRFLAERTGGTYSTLKVQPAELEDSGVYFCASSQVRNRAGYTFGSGTRLTVV.

The chain is built from TRBV4-2 and TRBJ2-1; 13 positions agree with TRBD2. With V trimmed by 3 bases and J by 5 bases, 4 bases remained unmatched. The CDR3 has 16 amino acids. The germline CDR1 and CDR2 sequences are LGHNA and YNFKEQ. The DNA for the CDR3 is TGTGCCAGCAGCCAGGTGACTAGCGGGGGGAACAATGAGCAGTTCTTC. Protein sequence: CASSQVTSGGNNEQFF.

This rearrangement joins TRBV6-1 to TRBJ2-7; 11 nucleotides match TRBD1. The V segment lost 5 bases and the J segment 0 bases; nucleotides outside the gene matches: 3. Germline V lookup: CDR1 MNHNS, CDR2 SASEGT. This CDR3 has 15 residues. This CDR3 is CASSRDRGSSYEQYF. The CDR3 DNA sequence: TGTGCCAGCAGTCGGGACAGGGGGAGCTCCTACGAGCAGTACTTC.

The V gene is TRBV4-1, the J gene TRBJ1-1; D is perhaps TRBD1 (5 bases). Germline loops: CDR1 MGHRA, CDR2 YSYEKL. Between the trimmed V and J ends, which lost 4 bases and 1 base, there was a span of 10 bases. The CDR3 extends over 14 amino acids. The DNA of the CDR3 is TGCGCCAGCAGCCGTGGCGACAGGAACACTGAAGCTTTCTTT. The encoded protein is CASSRGDRNTEAFF.

The J gene is TRBJ1-1, the V gene TRBV10-3; weak D call: TRBD1 (5 bases). CDR3 length: 16 residues. Trimming pared 2 bases from V and 5 bases from J, leaving 18 bases between. CDR1 is ENHRY, CDR2 SYGVKD, per germline. The CDR3 reads CAISEGVGGVDTEAFF. CDR3 nucleotides: TGTGCCATCAGTGAGGGAGTAGGAGGGGTGGATACTGAAGCTTTCTTT.

This chain links TRBV5-1 with TRBJ2-7, with D perhaps being TRBD1 or TRBD2 (6 bases each). CDR3 length: 13 residues. Trimming removed 0 bases at V and 5 bases at J, with 9 bases between. Germline V gene lookup returns CDR1 SGHRS and CDR2 YFSETQ. Here the CDR3 DNA reads TGCGCCAGCAGCTTGGCTGGGGGGCACGAGCAGTACTTC. This encodes CASSLAGGHEQYF.

The rearrangement uses TRBV7-9 and TRBJ2-5; no clear D gene. The ends were cut back, 5 bases at V and 5 bases at J, with 15 bases in the middle. In germline, CDR1 is SEHNR, CDR2 FQNEAQ (reference sequence). This CDR3 has 14 amino acids. The CDR3 DNA reads TGTGCCAGCAGCACGGACGGGCTCCCGGAGACCCAGTACTTC. As protein: CASSTDGLPETQYF.

The chain combines TRBV5-8 with TRBJ2-1; TRBD1 matches 7 bases. The junction had 17 bases not matched to a gene; V was cut back by 4 bases and J by 7 bases. CDR1 and CDR2 from the germline V gene are SGHTS and YDEGEE. The CDR3 covers 17 residues. The CDR3 region has the DNA TGTGCCAGCAGCCCCCGGACAGGCGTGCAAGGTGTGAATGAGCAGTTCTTC. Translation: CASSPRTGVQGVNEQFF.

Comment on this clone: The sample contains more than one DNA sequence encoding this CDR3. The chain joins TRBV18 to TRBJ2-7; TRBD1 aligns across 10 bases. The V and J ends lost 3 bases and 2 bases, in that order; junction bases with no gene match: 1. The CDR3 extends over 14 amino acids. Germline V gene lookup returns CDR1 KGHSH and CDR2 LQKENI. The CDR3 spells CASSPGTGAYEQYF. As DNA, the CDR3 is TGTGCCAGCTCACCCGGGACAGGGGCCTACGAGCAGTACTTC.

This rearrangement joins TRBV2 to TRBJ2-7, with 7 bases lining up with TRBD1. The CDR3 extends over 12 amino acids. Germline V gene sequence: CDR1 SNHLY, CDR2 FYNNEI. Trimming took 8 bases from V and 3 from J; bases not matched to a gene: 4. The CDR3 DNA is TGTGCCAGCGGGTACAGGGGCTACGAGCAGTACTTC. It translates to CASGYRGYEQYF.